This T cell receptor (beta chain) was observed in a study of cytomegalovirus exposure and HLA in healthy donors. Trimming pared 2 bases from V and 7 bases from J, leaving 11 bases between. The length of the CDR3 is 14 residues. Germline V lookup: CDR1 KGHSH, CDR2 LQKENI. Notes on the study in general: A later examination showed that TCR association rates differed by HLA locus, with DRB1 most and HLA-C fewest.

Worth noting for this clone: The antigen is unknown.

PCR employed 60 Vbeta and 13 Jbeta primers. Only in-frame clones appear in the TCRdb table, and some are missing; sequencing was by immunoSEQ multiplex PCR. Of tens of thousands of clones listed, about 71% are singletons. This cohort consisted of healthy bone marrow donors. This sequence originates from a man in his sixties in good health and CMV-seropositive. The chain is built from TRBV18 and TRBJ1-4; TRBD1 might be the D (5 bases). What was sequenced was PBMCs. The CDR3 coding sequence is TGTGCCAGCTCACCAGGGGCAGGCTCTGAAAAACTGTTTTTT. Translating gives CASSPGAGSEKLFF.